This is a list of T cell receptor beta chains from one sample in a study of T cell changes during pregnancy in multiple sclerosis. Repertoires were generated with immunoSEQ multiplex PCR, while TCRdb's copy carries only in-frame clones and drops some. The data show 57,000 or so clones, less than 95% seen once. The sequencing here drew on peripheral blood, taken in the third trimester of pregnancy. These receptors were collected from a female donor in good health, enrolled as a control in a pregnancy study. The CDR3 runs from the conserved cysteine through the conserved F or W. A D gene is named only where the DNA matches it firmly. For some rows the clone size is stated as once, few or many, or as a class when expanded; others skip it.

CDR3 DNA: TGTGCCAGCAGCTTGATAGGGACAGACAGAGAAAACATTCAGTACTTC
CDR3 protein: CASSLIGTDRENIQYF
V gene: TRBV11-3
J gene: TRBJ2-4
clone size: NA
D gene: TRBD1

CDR3 DNA: TGCGCCAGCAGCCCGGCGGGACAGGGTTCAGAGACCCAGTACTTC
CDR3 protein: CASSPAGQGSETQYF
V gene: TRBV5-1
J gene: TRBJ2-5
clone size: NA
D gene: TRBD1

CDR3 DNA: TGTGCCTTGCACCGGGACAGCAATGAAAAACTGTTTTTT
CDR3 protein: CALHRDSNEKLFF
V gene: TRBV30
J gene: TRBJ1-4
clone size: NA
D gene: TRBD1

CDR3 DNA: TGTGCCACCAGCAGAGATAGATATGGGACAGGGGATAACTATGGCTACACCTTC
CDR3 protein: CATSRDRYGTGDNYGYTF
V gene: TRBV15
J gene: TRBJ1-2
clone size: NA
D gene: TRBD1

CDR3 DNA: TGTGCCAGTACCTCGACAGGGAACTCTGGAAACACCATATATTTT
CDR3 protein: CASTSTGNSGNTIYF
V gene: TRBV7-2
J gene: TRBJ1-3
clone size: NA
D gene: TRBD1

CDR3 DNA: TGTGCCAGCACCGAAGGACAGGGGCCTGAAGCTTTCTTT
CDR3 protein: CASTEGQGPEAFF
V gene: TRBV2
J gene: TRBJ1-1
clone size: NA
D gene: TRBD1

CDR3 DNA: TGTGCCAGCAGTCATGACTTCAGCTCCTACAATGAGCAGTTCTTC
CDR3 protein: CASSHDFSSYNEQFF
V gene: TRBV28
J gene: TRBJ2-1
clone size: NA
D gene: NA

CDR3 DNA: TGCGCCAGCAGCCAAGGGACGGGGGGGGCTTCTACGCAGTATTTT
CDR3 protein: CASSQGTGGASTQYF
V gene: TRBV4-3
J gene: TRBJ2-3
clone size: NA
D gene: TRBD2

CDR3 DNA: TGTGCCAGTAGCTTGGGGGGGCCAAGCACAGATACGCAGTATTTT
CDR3 protein: CASSLGGPSTDTQYF
V gene: TRBV19
J gene: TRBJ2-3
clone size: NA
D gene: NA

CDR3 DNA: TGTGCCAGCAGCCAAGCAGGGTGGGGCACTAATGAAAAACTGTTTTTT
CDR3 protein: CASSQAGWGTNEKLFF
V gene: TRBV14
J gene: TRBJ1-4
clone size: NA
D gene: NA

CDR3 DNA: TGTGCCAGCAGCCCAAGCGGTGGAAACACCATATATTTT
CDR3 protein: CASSPSGGNTIYF
V gene: TRBV11-2
J gene: TRBJ1-3
clone size: NA
D gene: NA

CDR3 DNA: TGTGCCAGCAGTTTGGTCCTCGGGGAGACCCAGTACTTC
CDR3 protein: CASSLVLGETQYF
V gene: TRBV27
J gene: TRBJ2-5
clone size: once
D gene: NA

CDR3 DNA: TGTGCCAGCAGCTTACCAGGGGGGAGCTACGAGCAGTACTTC
CDR3 protein: CASSLPGGSYEQYF
V gene: TRBV13
J gene: TRBJ2-7
clone size: NA
D gene: NA

CDR3 DNA: TGTGCCACCGCTCCGTTGACAGGGGGATTTGGCTACACCTTC
CDR3 protein: CATAPLTGGFGYTF
V gene: TRBV19
J gene: TRBJ1-2
clone size: few
D gene: TRBD1

CDR3 DNA: TGTGCCAGTTCCCGGGATCATACAGATACGCAGTATTTT
CDR3 protein: CASSRDHTDTQYF
V gene: TRBV5-4
J gene: TRBJ2-3
clone size: NA
D gene: NA